The TCR beta chain described here comes from a study of T cell responses to AZD1222 COVID-19 vaccine. V gave up 3 bases and J gave up 2 bases; unmatched junction bases: 2. Germline CDR1 and CDR2: MRHNA and SNTAGT. The CDR3 length is 15 residues. Using immunoSEQ multiplex PCR, the repertoire was profiled, and TCRdb retains in-frame clones only, with some absent. The sample lists 150,000 or so clones; around 90% were seen once. The sequenced sample was peripheral blood, obtained on day 0 of MenACWY control vaccination. This receptor was obtained from an adult in good health. V usage is TRBV6-4 and J usage is TRBJ2-3, with 10 bases that match TRBD2. The CDR3 DNA reads TGTGCCAGCAGTGAAGCGGGAGGGCTCACAGATACGCAGTATTTT. Translated, it gives CASSEAGGLTDTQYF.